The clone carrying this T cell receptor (beta chain) was seen at least ten times. Its antigen is as yet unknown. With molecular barcodes, quantitative 5'-RACE was used to make the TCR beta libraries. One entry per CDR3 protein, called by TCRdb with MiXCR from the 5' RACE reads. Here the sample spans about 500,000 distinct CDR3 sequences, about 5.4% being singletons. This record comes from a study of CD8 T cells in ankylosing spondylitis. Study-wide results and caveats: The study looked at matched synovial fluid samples from ankylosing spondylitis patients. Disease-linked clones were reported to be significantly enriched there. Researchers report that disease-linked clones proved CD8+ and relatively rare in peripheral blood. Earlier authors reported some of these motif variants in reactive arthritis synovial fluid and blood. In ankylosing spondylitis blood, a motif of about 8 highly homologous TCR beta variants appeared characteristic.

The specimen sequenced was blood, either unsorted or a sorted T cell fraction (not recorded which). The sequence came from a male donor with ankylosing spondylitis.

The chain's CDR3 is CSARDGGRFKGDVDEQFF. For the CDR3, the DNA is TGCAGTGCTAGAGACGGGGGGCGCTTCAAAGGGGATGTCGATGAGCAGTTCTTC. This chain connects TRBV20-1 to TRBJ2-1, with a possible D match to TRBD2 (7 bases). In germline, CDR1 is DFQATT, CDR2 SNEGSKA (reference sequence). CDR3 length: 18 residues. V was shortened by 0 bases and J by 8 bases, with 26 bases between the two germline ends.